This is a list of T cell receptor beta chains from one sample in a study of human T cells and chemical hapten exposure. TCRdb recomputed calls from the RACE reads with MiXCR, one row per CDR3 protein. The profile covers roughly 130,000 distinct CDR3 sequences, with more than 7.5% appearing a single time and 1.5% to 2% taken by the ten largest. Sequenced sample: whole blood. Receptors originate from a male donor in good health. Some clones in this sample may be carry-over from other donors' samples. Both conserved end residues are part of each CDR3. D genes are given only for firm matches. Clone size is shown for a subset of rows, as once, few, many or a class of expanded clone.

d_gene | len | j_gene | v_gene | abundance | CDR3nt | CDR3aa
TRBD2 | 15 | TRBJ2-7 | TRBV7-8 | few | TGTGCCAGCGGGGGGGGGTCAACCCTTTACTACGAGCAGTACTTC | CASGGGSTLYYEQYF
. | 16 | TRBJ1-1 | TRBV10-2 | few | TGCGCCAGCAGGGTCGGAGGGGACACCGGTTTTACTGAAGCTTTCTTT | CASRVGGDTGFTEAFF
TRBD1 | 15 | TRBJ1-1 | TRBV10-3 | few | TGTGCCATCAAGAACCGGGACAGGGAAGACACTGAAGCTTTCTTT | CAIKNRDREDTEAFF
TRBD1 | 14 | TRBJ1-5 | TRBV19 | many | TGTGCCAGTAGCCCCGGGACAGGCTTTTCTCCCCAGCATTTT | CASSPGTGFSPQHF
. | 12 | TRBJ2-2 | TRBV10-1 | few | TGCGCCAGCAGTGGGAGGACCGGGGAGCTGTTTTTT | CASSGRTGELFF
TRBD1 | 14 | TRBJ2-7 | TRBV2 | many | TGTGCCAGCAGTGAAATGGGACAGGGCGACGAGCAGTACTTC | CASSEMGQGDEQYF
. | 15 | TRBJ1-2 | TRBV5-5 | . | TGTGCCAGCAGCTTGGACGCAGGGGATTTTCATGGCTACACCTTC | CASSLDAGDFHGYTF
. | 14 | TRBJ1-3 | TRBV6-5 | few | TGTGCCAGCAGTTACGGGAACCTTGGAAACACCATATATTTT | CASSYGNLGNTIYF
. | 14 | TRBJ1-1 | TRBV12-5 | few | TGTGCTAGTGCCTGGGGGACAATGAACACTGAAGCTTTCTTT | CASAWGTMNTEAFF
. | 13 | TRBJ2-1 | TRBV25-1 | . | TGTGCCAGCAGTGAGGACATCTACAATGAGCAGTTCTTC | CASSEDIYNEQFF
. | 14 | TRBJ2-7 | TRBV14 | many | TGTGCCAGCAGCCGACAGGCCGGGAGCTACGAGCAGTACTTC | CASSRQAGSYEQYF
TRBD1 | 16 | TRBJ1-1 | TRBV5-4 | few | TGTGCCAGCAGCTTGGGTGGACAGGCTTGGAGCTCTGAAGCTTTCTTT | CASSLGGQAWSSEAFF
. | 15 | TRBJ2-4 | TRBV29-1 | few | TGCAGCGTTAGTGGCAGGCTACTAGCCAAAAACATTCAGTACTTC | CSVSGRLLAKNIQYF
TRBD2 | 16 | TRBJ2-3 | TRBV2 | few | TGTGCCAGCAGTCGGACTAGCGGGAGTGGCACAGATACGCAGTATTTT | CASSRTSGSGTDTQYF
TRBD2 | 15 | TRBJ2-7 | TRBV10-3 | . | TGTGCCATCAGTGAGTCGTTCGGGGGGGCCTACGAGCAGTACTTC | CAISESFGGAYEQYF
TRBD1 | 14 | TRBJ2-7 | TRBV3-1 | many | TGTGCCAGCAGCCCAGGGACAGGGAGTTACGAGCAGTACTTC | CASSPGTGSYEQYF
TRBD2 | 16 | TRBJ2-1 | TRBV7-9 | . | TGTGCCAGCATCTCCGGGATAGCGGGGACTTACAATGAGCAGTTCTTC | CASISGIAGTYNEQFF
. | 14 | TRBJ1-1 | TRBV7-6 | . | TGTGCCAGCAGCTTAGGAGAAGTACGGGCAGAAGCTTTCTTT | CASSLGEVRAEAFF
TRBD2 | 15 | TRBJ2-5 | TRBV4-1 | few | TGCGCCAGCAGCAACCCCGGACTAGCACAAGAGACCCAGTACTTC | CASSNPGLAQETQYF
. | 13 | TRBJ2-7 | TRBV28 | . | TGTGCCAGCAGTTTATCCAGGAGCGGACAGCAGTACTTC | CASSLSRSGQQYF
TRBD2 | 15 | TRBJ2-7 | TRBV28 | many | TGTGCCAGCAGTTCTTCCGGGACTACCTCCTACGAGCAGTACTTC | CASSSSGTTSYEQYF
. | 12 | TRBJ2-7 | TRBV6-2/TRBV6-3 | many | TGTGCCAGCAGTTACTCTTCCTACGAGCAGTACTTC | CASSYSSYEQYF
TRBD1 | 15 | TRBJ2-7 | TRBV12-3/TRBV12-4 | . | TGTGCCAGCAGACCCGGGACAGGGGGTATCCACGAGCAGTACTTC | CASRPGTGGIHEQYF
. | 13 | TRBJ2-7 | TRBV29-1 | many | TGCAGCGTTGCTCTGCCTAGCCTCTACGAGCAGTACTTC | CSVALPSLYEQYF
. | 11 | TRBJ1-2 | TRBV29-1 | few | TGCAGCGTTGTTCGGGTCGTCGGCTACACCTTC | CSVVRVVGYTF